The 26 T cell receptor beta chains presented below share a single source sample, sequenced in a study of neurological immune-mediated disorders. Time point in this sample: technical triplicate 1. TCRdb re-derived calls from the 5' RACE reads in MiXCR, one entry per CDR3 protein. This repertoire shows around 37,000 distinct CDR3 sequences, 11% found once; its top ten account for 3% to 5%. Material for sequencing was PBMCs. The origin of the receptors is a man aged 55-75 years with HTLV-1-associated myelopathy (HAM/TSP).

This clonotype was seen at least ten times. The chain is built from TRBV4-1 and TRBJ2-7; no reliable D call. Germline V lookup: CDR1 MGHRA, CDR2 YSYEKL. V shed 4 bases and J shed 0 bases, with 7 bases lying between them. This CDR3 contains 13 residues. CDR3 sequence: CASSPDDSYEQYF. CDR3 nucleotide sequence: TGCGCCAGCAGCCCCGATGACTCCTACGAGCAGTACTTC.

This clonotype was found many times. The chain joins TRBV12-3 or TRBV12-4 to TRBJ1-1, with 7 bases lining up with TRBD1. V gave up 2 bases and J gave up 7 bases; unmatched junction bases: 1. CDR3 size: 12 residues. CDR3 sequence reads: CASSLRTGEAFF. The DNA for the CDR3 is TGTGCCAGCAGTTTAAGGACAGGTGAAGCTTTCTTT.

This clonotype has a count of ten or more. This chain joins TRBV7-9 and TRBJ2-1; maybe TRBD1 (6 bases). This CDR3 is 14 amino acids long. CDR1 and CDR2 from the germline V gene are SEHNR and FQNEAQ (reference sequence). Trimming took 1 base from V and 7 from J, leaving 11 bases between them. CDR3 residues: CASSLEAQGNEQFF. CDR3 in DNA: TGTGCCAGCAGCTTAGAGGCACAGGGTAATGAGCAGTTCTTC.

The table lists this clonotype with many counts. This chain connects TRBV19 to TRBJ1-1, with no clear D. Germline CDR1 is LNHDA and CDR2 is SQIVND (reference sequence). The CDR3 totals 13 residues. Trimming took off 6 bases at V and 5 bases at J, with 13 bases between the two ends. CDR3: CASSVYATTEAFF. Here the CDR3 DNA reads TGTGCCAGTAGCGTCTATGCCACTACTGAAGCTTTCTTT.

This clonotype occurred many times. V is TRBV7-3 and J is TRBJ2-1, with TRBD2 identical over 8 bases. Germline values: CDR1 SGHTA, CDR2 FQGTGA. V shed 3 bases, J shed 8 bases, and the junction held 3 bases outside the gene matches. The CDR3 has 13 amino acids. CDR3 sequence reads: CASSFSAGDEQFF. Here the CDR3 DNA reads TGTGCCAGCAGCTTCTCAGCGGGAGATGAGCAGTTCTTC.

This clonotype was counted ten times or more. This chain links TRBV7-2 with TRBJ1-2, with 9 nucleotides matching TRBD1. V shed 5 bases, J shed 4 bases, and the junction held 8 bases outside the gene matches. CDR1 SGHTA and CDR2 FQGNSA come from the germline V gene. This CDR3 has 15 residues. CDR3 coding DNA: TGTGCCAGCAGCCCCGGGACAGGGAACAGCTATGGCTACACCTTC. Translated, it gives CASSPGTGNSYGYTF.

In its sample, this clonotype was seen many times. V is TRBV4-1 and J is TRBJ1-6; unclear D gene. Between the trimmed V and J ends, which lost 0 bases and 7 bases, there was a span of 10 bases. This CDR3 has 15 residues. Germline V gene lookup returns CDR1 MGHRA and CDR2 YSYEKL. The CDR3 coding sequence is TGCGCCAGCAGCCAAGAGGGTTTACTAAATTCACCCCTCCACTTT. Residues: CASSQEGLLNSPLHF.

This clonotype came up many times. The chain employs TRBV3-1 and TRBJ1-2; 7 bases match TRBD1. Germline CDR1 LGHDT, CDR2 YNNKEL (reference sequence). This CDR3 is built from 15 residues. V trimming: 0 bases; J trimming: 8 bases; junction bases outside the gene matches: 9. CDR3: CASSQDTAGGYGYTF. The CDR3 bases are TGTGCCAGCAGCCAAGATACAGCAGGGGGGTACGGCTACACCTTC. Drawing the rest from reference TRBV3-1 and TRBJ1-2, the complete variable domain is DTAVSQTPKYLVTQMGNDKSIKCEQNLGHDTMYWYKQDSKKFLKIMFSYNNKELIINETVPNRFSPKSPDKAHLNLHINSLELGDSAVYFCASSQDTAGGYGYTFGSGTRLTVV.

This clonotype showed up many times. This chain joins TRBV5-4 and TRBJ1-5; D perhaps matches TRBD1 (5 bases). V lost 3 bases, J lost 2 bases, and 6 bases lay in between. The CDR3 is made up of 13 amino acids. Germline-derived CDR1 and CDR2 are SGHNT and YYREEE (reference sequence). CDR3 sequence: CASSSGRNQPQHF. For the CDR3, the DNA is TGTGCCAGCAGCTCGGGGCGCAATCAGCCCCAGCATTTT.

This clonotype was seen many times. CDR3 residues: CASSLDPRDYEQYF. The CDR3 DNA is TGCGCCAGCAGCTTGGACCCCAGGGACTACGAGCAGTACTTC. The chain is built from TRBV5-1 and TRBJ2-7, with a tentative D call TRBD1 (5 bases). The V gene lost 0 bases and the J gene lost 3 bases, with 10 bases spanning the gap. This CDR3 is built from 14 residues. The V gene's germline CDR1 is SGHRS and CDR2 YFSETQ. The full variable domain, its missing parts supplied by reference TRBV5-1 and TRBJ2-7, is KAGVTQTPRYLIKTRGQQVTLSCSPISGHRSVSWYQQTPGQGLQFLFEYFSETQRNKGNFPGRFSGRQFSNSRSEMNVSTLELGDSALYLCASSLDPRDYEQYFGPGTRLTVT.

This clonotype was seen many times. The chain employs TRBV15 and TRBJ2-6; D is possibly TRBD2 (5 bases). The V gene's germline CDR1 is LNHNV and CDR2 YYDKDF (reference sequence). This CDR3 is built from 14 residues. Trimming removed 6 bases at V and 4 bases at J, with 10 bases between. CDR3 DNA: TGTGCCACCAGTCACACTAGGGGGGCCAACGTCCTGACTTTC. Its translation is CATSHTRGANVLTF.

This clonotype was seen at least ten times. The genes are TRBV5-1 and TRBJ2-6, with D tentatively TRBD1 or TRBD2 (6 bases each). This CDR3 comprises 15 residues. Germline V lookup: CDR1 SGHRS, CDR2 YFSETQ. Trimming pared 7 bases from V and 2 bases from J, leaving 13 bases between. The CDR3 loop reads CASGKGGTGANVLTF. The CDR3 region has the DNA TGCGCCAGCGGAAAAGGGGGGACTGGGGCCAACGTCCTGACTTTC.

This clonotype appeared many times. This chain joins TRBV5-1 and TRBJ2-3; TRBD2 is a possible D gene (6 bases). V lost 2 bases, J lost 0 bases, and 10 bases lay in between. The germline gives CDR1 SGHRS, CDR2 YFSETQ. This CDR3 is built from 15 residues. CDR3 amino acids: CASSFGLPSTDTQYF. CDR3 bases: TGCGCCAGCAGCTTTGGACTACCTAGCACAGATACGCAGTATTTT.

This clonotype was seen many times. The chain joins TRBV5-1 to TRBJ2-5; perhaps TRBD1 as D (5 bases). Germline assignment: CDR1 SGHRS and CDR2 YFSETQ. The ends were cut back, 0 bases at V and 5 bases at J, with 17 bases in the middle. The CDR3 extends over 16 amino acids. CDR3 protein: CASSLAPAGSSETQYF. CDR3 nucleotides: TGCGCCAGCAGCTTGGCCCCGGCAGGGTCGAGCGAGACCCAGTACTTC.

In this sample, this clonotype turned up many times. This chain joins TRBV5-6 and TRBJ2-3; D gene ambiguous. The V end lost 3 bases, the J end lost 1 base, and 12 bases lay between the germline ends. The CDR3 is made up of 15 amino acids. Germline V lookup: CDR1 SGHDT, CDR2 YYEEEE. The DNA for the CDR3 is TGTGCCAGCAGCTCCGTCTCGGTCCGCACAGATACGCAGTATTTT. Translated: CASSSVSVRTDTQYF.

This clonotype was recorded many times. As DNA, the CDR3 is TGTGCCAGCAGAAACCCAGGGGTAACGGCAGCTTTCTTT. Its translation is CASRNPGVTAAFF. The rearrangement joins TRBV27 to TRBJ1-1; D perhaps matches TRBD1 (6 bases). The CDR3 consists of 13 residues. In germline, CDR1 is MNHEY, CDR2 SMNVEV (reference sequence). The V end was cut by 6 bases, the J end by 10 bases, with 18 bases between.

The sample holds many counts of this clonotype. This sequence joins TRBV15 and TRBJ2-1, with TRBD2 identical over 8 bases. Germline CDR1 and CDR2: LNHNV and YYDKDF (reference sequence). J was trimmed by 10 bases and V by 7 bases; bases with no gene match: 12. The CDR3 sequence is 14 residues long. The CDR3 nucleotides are TGTGCCACCATGAGGCTAGCGGGTGATAAGGAGCAGTTCTTC. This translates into CATMRLAGDKEQFF.

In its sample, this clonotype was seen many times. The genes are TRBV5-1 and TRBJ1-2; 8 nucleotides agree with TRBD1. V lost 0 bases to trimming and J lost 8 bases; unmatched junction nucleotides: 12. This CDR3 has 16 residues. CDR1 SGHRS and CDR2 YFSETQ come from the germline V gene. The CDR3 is CASSLESRQGLGGYTF. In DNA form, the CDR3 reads TGCGCCAGCAGCTTGGAATCCCGACAGGGGTTAGGCGGCTACACCTTC.

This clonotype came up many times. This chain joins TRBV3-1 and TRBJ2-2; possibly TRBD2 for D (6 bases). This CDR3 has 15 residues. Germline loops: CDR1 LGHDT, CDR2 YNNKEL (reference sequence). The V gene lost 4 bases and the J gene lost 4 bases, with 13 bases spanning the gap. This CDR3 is CASSLTPEGTGELFF. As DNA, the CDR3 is TGTGCCAGCAGCCTAACTCCGGAGGGCACCGGGGAGCTGTTTTTT.

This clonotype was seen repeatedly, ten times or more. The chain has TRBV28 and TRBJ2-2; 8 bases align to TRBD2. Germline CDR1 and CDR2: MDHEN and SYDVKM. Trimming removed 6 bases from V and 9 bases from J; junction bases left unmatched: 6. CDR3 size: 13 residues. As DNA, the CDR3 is TGTGCCAGCAGCACCCCGGGGGGGTGGGAGCTGTTTTTT. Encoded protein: CASSTPGGWELFF. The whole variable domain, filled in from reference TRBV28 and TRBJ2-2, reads DVKVTQSSRYLVKRTGEKVFLECVQDMDHENMFWYRQDPGLGLRLIYFSYDVKMKEKGDIPEGYSVSREKKERFSLILESASTNQTSMYLCASSTPGGWELFFGEGSRLTVL.

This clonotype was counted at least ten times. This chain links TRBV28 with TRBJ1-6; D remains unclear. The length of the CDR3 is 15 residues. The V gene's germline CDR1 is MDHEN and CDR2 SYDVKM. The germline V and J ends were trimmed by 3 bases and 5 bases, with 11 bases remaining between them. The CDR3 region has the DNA TGTGCCAGCAGTTTGCATACGGGCGATAATTCACCCCTCCACTTT. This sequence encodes CASSLHTGDNSPLHF.

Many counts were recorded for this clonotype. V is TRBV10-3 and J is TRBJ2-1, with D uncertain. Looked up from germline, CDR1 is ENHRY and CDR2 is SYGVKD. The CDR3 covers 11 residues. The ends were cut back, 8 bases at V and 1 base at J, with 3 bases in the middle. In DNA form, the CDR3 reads TGTGCCATCGGGTCCTACAATGAGCAGTTCTTC. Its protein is CAIGSYNEQFF.

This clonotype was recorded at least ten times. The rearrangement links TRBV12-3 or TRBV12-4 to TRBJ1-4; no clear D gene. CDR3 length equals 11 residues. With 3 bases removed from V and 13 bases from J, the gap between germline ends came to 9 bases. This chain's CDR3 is CASSFGSTLFF. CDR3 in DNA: TGTGCCAGCAGTTTCGGCAGTACACTGTTTTTT.

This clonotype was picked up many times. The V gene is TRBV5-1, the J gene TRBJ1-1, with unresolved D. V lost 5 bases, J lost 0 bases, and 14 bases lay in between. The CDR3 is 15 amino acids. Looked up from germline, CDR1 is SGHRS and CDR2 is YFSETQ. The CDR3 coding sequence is TGCGCCAGCAGGAACGAGCCAGGAGTGAACACTGAAGCTTTCTTT. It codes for CASRNEPGVNTEAFF.

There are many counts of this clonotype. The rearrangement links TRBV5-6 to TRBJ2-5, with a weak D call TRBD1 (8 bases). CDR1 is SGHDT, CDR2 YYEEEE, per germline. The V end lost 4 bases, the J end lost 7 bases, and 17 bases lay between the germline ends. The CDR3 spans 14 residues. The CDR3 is CASSRGGQERTQYF. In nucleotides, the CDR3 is TGTGCCAGCAGCAGGGGGGGACAGGAGAGGACCCAGTACTTC.

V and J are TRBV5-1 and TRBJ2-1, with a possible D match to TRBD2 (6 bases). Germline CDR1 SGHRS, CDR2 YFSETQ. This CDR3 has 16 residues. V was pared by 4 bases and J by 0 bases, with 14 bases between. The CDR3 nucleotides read TGCGCCAGCAGCCTTATGGCGACTAGCTCCTACAATGAGCAGTTCTTC. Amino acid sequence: CASSLMATSSYNEQFF. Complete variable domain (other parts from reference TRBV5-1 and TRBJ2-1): KAGVTQTPRYLIKTRGQQVTLSCSPISGHRSVSWYQQTPGQGLQFLFEYFSETQRNKGNFPGRFSGRQFSNSRSEMNVSTLELGDSALYLCASSLMATSSYNEQFFGPGTRLTVL.